This is a list of T cell receptor beta chains from one sample in a study of vaccination and CD4 T cells after COVID-19. Their specific antigens are unknown. TCRdb analysed the PCR reads with MiXCR anew, one entry per CDR3 protein. The sample carries under 25,000 distinct CDR3 sequences, 60% to 80% recorded once. The specimen was CD4+ T cells from blood, cultured in vitro. These receptors were taken from a human donor who had recovered from COVID-19. The CDR3 runs from the conserved cysteine through the conserved F or W. The order of the fields is D gene, V gene, J gene, clone size, CDR3 protein, CDR3 DNA. The D gene is left open where the match is weak. Clone size appears in some rows only: once, few, many, or a class for an expanded clone.

>TRBD2|TRBV20-1|TRBJ2-4|-
CSARDSASGRKDIQYF
TGCAGTGCTAGAGATTCGGCTAGCGGGAGGAAGGACATTCAGTACTTC
>TRBD1|TRBV20-1|TRBJ1-5|-
CSARDIAGQGGEPQHF
TGCAGTGCTAGAGACATCGCTGGACAGGGTGGCGAGCCCCAGCATTTT
>-|TRBV20-1|TRBJ1-1|-
CSALGGALVNTEAFF
TGCAGTGCCCTTGGTGGGGCCCTAGTGAACACTGAAGCTTTCTTT
>TRBD1|TRBV6-1|TRBJ2-7|-
CASSKDRALSSYEQYF
TGTGCCAGCAGCAAAGACAGGGCTTTAAGCTCCTACGAGCAGTACTTC
>-|TRBV6-2/TRBV6-3|TRBJ1-1|few
CASSPRPLNTEAFF
TGTGCCAGCAGTCCCCGGCCACTGAACACTGAAGCTTTCTTT
>-|TRBV10-3|TRBJ1-2|-
CAISESTGGYFGYTF
TGTGCCATCAGTGAGTCAACAGGAGGTTACTTTGGCTACACCTTC
>TRBD1|TRBV19|TRBJ1-6|few
CASSLRTGDNSPLHF
TGTGCCAGTAGCCTCAGGACAGGAGATAATTCACCCCTCCACTTT
>TRBD2|TRBV14|TRBJ2-1|-
CASSQSGLAGDREQFF
TGTGCCAGCAGCCAAAGCGGACTAGCGGGAGATCGTGAGCAGTTCTTC
>-|TRBV19|TRBJ1-4|-
CASTHQGREKLFF
TGTGCCAGTACCCACCAGGGGCGGGAAAAACTGTTTTTT
>-|TRBV27|TRBJ2-7|-
CASSTRGEQYF
TGTGCCAGCAGCACAAGGGGGGAGCAGTACTTC
>-|TRBV29-1|TRBJ1-1|-
CSVGGSVNTEAFF
TGCAGCGTTGGGGGGAGTGTGAACACTGAAGCTTTCTTT
>-|TRBV6-1|TRBJ1-6|-
CASSETSGGRSPLHF
TGTGCCAGCAGTGAAACCTCCGGGGGTCGGTCACCCCTCCACTTT
>-|TRBV5-4|TRBJ2-7|-
CASSKVTIRLGVNEQYF
TGTGCCAGCAGCAAAGTTACTATTAGACTAGGGGTAAACGAGCAGTACTTC
>-|TRBV7-2|TRBJ1-6|once
CASSLGGAESSPLHF
TGTGCCAGCAGCTTAGGGGGGGCAGAGTCGTCACCCCTCCACTTT
>TRBD1|TRBV27|TRBJ2-7|-
CASSGQGANYEQYF
TGTGCCAGCAGTGGACAGGGGGCGAACTACGAGCAGTACTTC
>TRBD1|TRBV6-1|TRBJ1-1|-
CATKRQGGSAEAFF
TGTGCCACTAAAAGACAGGGGGGTAGCGCTGAAGCTTTCTTT
>TRBD1|TRBV7-9|TRBJ1-5|few
CASSDGTGNQPQHF
TGTGCCAGCAGCGACGGGACAGGGAATCAGCCCCAGCATTTT
>-|TRBV4-3|TRBJ1-2|-
CASSQAGKGQFYGYTF
TGCGCCAGCAGCCAAGCAGGGAAGGGTCAGTTCTATGGCTACACCTTC
>TRBD2|TRBV20-1|TRBJ2-5|-
CSAYATSTETQYF
TGCAGTGCTTATGCGACTAGCACGGAGACCCAGTACTTC
>-|TRBV6-5|TRBJ2-3|-
CASSYSRGGSGAVDTQYF
TGTGCCAGCAGTTACTCGAGAGGTGGTAGCGGAGCCGTGGATACGCAGTATTTT
>TRBD1|TRBV10-3|TRBJ2-3|-
CAIRQGESDTQYF
TGTGCCATCCGACAGGGGGAATCAGATACGCAGTATTTT
>TRBD1|TRBV5-8|TRBJ1-1|-
CASSLQGALPGTEAFF
TGTGCCAGCAGCTTGCAGGGGGCTCTCCCGGGCACTGAAGCTTTCTTT
>-|TRBV7-9|TRBJ1-1|-
CASSQGTFRRDTEAFF
TGTGCCAGCAGCCAAGGGACCTTTCGACGGGACACTGAAGCTTTCTTT
>-|TRBV7-3|TRBJ1-2|few
CASSLSRGYGYTF
TGTGCCAGCAGCTTGTCGCGGGGGTATGGCTACACCTTC
>-|TRBV7-9|TRBJ1-1|few
CASRRNRARRLNTEAFF
TGTGCCAGCAGACGAAACAGGGCCCGGCGTTTAAACACTGAAGCTTTCTTT
>TRBD1|TRBV20-1|TRBJ2-1|-
CSALTGNLNEQFF
TGCAGTGCCTTGACAGGGAATCTCAATGAGCAGTTCTTC
>-|TRBV7-9|TRBJ2-7|once
CASSLTGVNEQYF
TGTGCCAGCAGCTTAACGGGGGTTAACGAGCAGTACTTC
>TRBD1|TRBV20-1|TRBJ1-5|few
CSAPGTGGTNQPQHF
TGCAGTGCTCCCGGGACAGGGGGCACCAATCAGCCCCAGCATTTT
>-|TRBV28|TRBJ1-3|-
CASSTSGARSGNTIYF
TGTGCCAGCAGCACCTCAGGGGCCCGCTCTGGAAACACCATATATTTT
>-|TRBV2|TRBJ2-2|-
CASSELYTGELFF
TGTGCCAGCAGTGAACTATACACCGGGGAGCTGTTTTTT
>TRBD2|TRBV24-1|TRBJ2-2|-
CATSDILAGRGRNTGELFF
TGTGCCACCAGTGATATCCTAGCGGGTCGAGGAAGGAACACCGGGGAGCTGTTTTTT
>TRBD1|TRBV2|TRBJ2-5|-
CASNRDRGRETQYF
TGTGCCAGCAATCGGGACAGGGGTCGGGAGACCCAGTACTTC
>-|TRBV5-1|TRBJ1-2|-
CASSPRRGGYGYTF
TGCGCCAGCAGCCCTCGACGAGGGGGGTATGGCTACACCTTC
>TRBD2|TRBV20-1|TRBJ2-3|-
CSASPTSGRTDTQYF
TGCAGTGCTAGTCCCACTAGCGGGAGGACAGATACGCAGTATTTT
>-|TRBV6-5|TRBJ1-6|few
CASSYSTGYNSPLHF
TGTGCCAGCAGTTACTCTACAGGGTATAATTCACCCCTCCACTTT
>-|TRBV20-1|TRBJ1-1|-
CSVLGANTEAFF
TGCAGTGTCCTGGGTGCGAACACTGAAGCTTTCTTT
>-|TRBV7-2|TRBJ2-1|-
CASSRDRTRGNEQFF
TGTGCCAGCAGCCGCGACAGAACCAGAGGCAATGAGCAGTTCTTC
>TRBD2|TRBV6-2/TRBV6-3|TRBJ2-3|-
CASSYYLAGAGDTQYF
TGTGCCAGCAGTTACTACTTAGCGGGAGCAGGTGATACGCAGTATTTT
>-|TRBV7-2|TRBJ1-1|-
CASSSREGILYNTEAFF
TGTGCCAGCAGCTCTCGGGAGGGGATACTCTATAACACTGAAGCTTTCTTT
>TRBD1|TRBV6-1|TRBJ1-1|-
CASSRTGGWGTEAFF
TGTGCCAGCAGTCGGACAGGGGGTTGGGGCACTGAAGCTTTCTTT